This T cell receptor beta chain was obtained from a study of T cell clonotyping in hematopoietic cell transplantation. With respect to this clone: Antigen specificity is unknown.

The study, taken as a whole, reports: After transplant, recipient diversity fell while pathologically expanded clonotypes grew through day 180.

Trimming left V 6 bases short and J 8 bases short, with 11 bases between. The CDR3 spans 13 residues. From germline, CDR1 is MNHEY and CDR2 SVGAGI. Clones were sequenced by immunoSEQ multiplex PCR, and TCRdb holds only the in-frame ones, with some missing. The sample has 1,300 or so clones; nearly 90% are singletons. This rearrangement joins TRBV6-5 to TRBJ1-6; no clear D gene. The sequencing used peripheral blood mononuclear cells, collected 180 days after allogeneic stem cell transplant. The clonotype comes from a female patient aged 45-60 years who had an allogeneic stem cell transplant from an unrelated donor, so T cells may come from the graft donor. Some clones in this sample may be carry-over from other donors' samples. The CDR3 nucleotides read TGTGCCAGCAGACCCCCCGCGGATTCACCCCTCCACTTT. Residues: CASRPPADSPLHF.